Listed below are T cell receptor beta chains from one sample, sequenced in a study of T-cell reconstitution after alpha-beta-depleted transplantation in children. MiXCR, applied by TCRdb to the PCR reads, yields one record per CDR3 protein. The sample has 610,000 or so distinct CDR3 sequences; 25% to 30% are singletons. Sequencing was performed on PBMCs, taken before TCRalphabeta/CD19-depleted stem cell transplant. The receptor set was obtained from a boy under two years old with Wiskott-Aldrich syndrome, due to receive a stem cell transplant. The CDR3 runs from the conserved cysteine through the conserved F or W. The D gene is left open where the match is weak. Rows give clone size only sometimes, using once, few, many, or a class for an expanded clone.

TRBV5-1	few	TRBD1	TRBJ1-2	CASSVTGIDGYTF	TGCGCCAGCAGCGTGACAGGGATCGACGGCTACACCTTC
TRBV5-1	many	.	TRBJ2-1	CASSRDSSYNEQFF	TGCGCCAGCAGCCGGGACTCCTCCTACAATGAGCAGTTCTTC
TRBV20-1	few	TRBD2	TRBJ2-1	CSAKTIPPGLGTNEQFF	TGCAGTGCTAAGACCATCCCTCCGGGACTAGGCACCAATGAGCAGTTCTTC
TRBV19	few	TRBD1	TRBJ2-6	CASSQQGAGGANVLTF	TGTGCCAGTAGTCAACAGGGGGCTGGAGGGGCCAACGTCCTGACTTTC
TRBV30	once	TRBD2	TRBJ2-7	CAWSVSGKIGYEQYF	TGTGCCTGGAGTGTAAGCGGGAAAATCGGCTACGAGCAGTACTTC
TRBV5-1	few	TRBD2	TRBJ2-3	CASSFVGRERTDTQYF	TGCGCCAGCAGCTTCGTCGGGCGGGAGAGAACAGATACGCAGTATTTT
TRBV27	few	TRBD1	TRBJ1-2	CASKGQGGGGYTF	TGTGCCAGCAAAGGACAGGGAGGGGGTGGCTACACCTTC
TRBV20-1	.	TRBD2	TRBJ2-7	CSARGASGVGMGQYF	TGCAGTGCTAGAGGGGCTAGCGGCGTCGGAATGGGGCAGTACTTC
TRBV10-3	few	TRBD2	TRBJ2-7	CASGGTSGSYEQYF	TGTGCCTCCGGGGGGACTAGCGGCTCCTACGAGCAGTACTTC
TRBV5-5	once	.	TRBJ1-2	CASSLVQIYGYTF	TGTGCCAGCAGCTTGGTCCAGATCTATGGCTACACCTTC
TRBV7-6	few	.	TRBJ1-1	CASSRWGLEVNTEAFF	TGTGCCAGCAGCCGCTGGGGGCTGGAGGTGAACACTGAAGCTTTCTTT
TRBV7-2	once	TRBD2	TRBJ2-7	CASSSTGTSGRVEQYF	TGTGCCAGCAGCTCAACCGGGACTAGCGGGAGGGTCGAGCAGTACTTC
TRBV10-3	.	.	TRBJ2-1	CATSSIGDNEQFF	TGTGCCACCTCCTCCATTGGGGACAATGAGCAGTTCTTC
TRBV6-1	.	TRBD1	TRBJ2-7	CASASGTGGYEQYF	TGTGCCAGCGCGTCCGGGACAGGGGGCTACGAGCAGTACTTC
TRBV15	.	.	TRBJ1-5	CATSRDRSQPQHF	TGTGCCACCAGCAGAGATCGCTCCCAGCCCCAGCATTTT
TRBV6-1	.	.	TRBJ1-1	CASSDRPGTEAFF	TGTGCCAGCAGTGACAGGCCAGGGACTGAAGCTTTCTTT
TRBV18	few	.	TRBJ2-1	CASSPLPRSTYNEQFF	TGTGCCAGCTCACCCTTACCACGGTCTACCTACAATGAGCAGTTCTTC
TRBV7-9	few	TRBD2	TRBJ2-5	CASSLHAGASETQYF	TGTGCCAGCAGCTTACATGCGGGAGCGTCGGAGACCCAGTACTTC
TRBV5-6	.	TRBD2	TRBJ2-5	CASSPLGGDQETQYF	TGTGCCAGCAGCCCCCTGGGGGGGGATCAAGAGACCCAGTACTTC
TRBV28	many	.	TRBJ2-3	CASSFLSGTDTQYF	TGTGCCAGCAGTTTCCTTAGCGGCACAGATACGCAGTATTTT
TRBV7-9	.	.	TRBJ2-7	CASSPKGTAYYEQYF	TGTGCCAGCAGCCCAAAAGGGACGGCCTACTACGAGCAGTACTTC
TRBV15	.	TRBD2	TRBJ2-1	CATSDRTSFFDEQFF	TGTGCCACCAGCGACCGGACTAGCTTTTTTGATGAGCAGTTCTTC
TRBV2	.	.	TRBJ2-2	CASSAFTGELFF	TGTGCCAGCAGTGCGTTTACCGGGGAGCTGTTTTTT
TRBV12-3/TRBV12-4	many	.	TRBJ1-5	CASSLGRGNQPQHF	TGTGCCAGCAGCTTAGGCAGGGGTAATCAGCCCCAGCATTTT
TRBV14	.	.	TRBJ2-1	CASSRDPYDEQFF	TGTGCCAGCAGTCGGGACCCCTACGATGAGCAGTTCTTC
TRBV12-3/TRBV12-4	.	.	TRBJ2-5	CASSRPDQETQYF	TGTGCCAGCAGTCGCCCGGACCAAGAGACCCAGTACTTC
TRBV28	.	TRBD1	TRBJ1-2	CASRPGQEYGYTF	TGTGCCAGCAGGCCGGGACAGGAGTACGGCTACACCTTC
TRBV5-1	few	TRBD1	TRBJ2-2	CASSPQGALAGELFF	TGCGCCAGCTCCCCCCAGGGGGCGCTTGCCGGGGAGCTGTTTTTT
TRBV5-1	.	.	TRBJ2-7	CASSSRPYEQYF	TGCGCCAGCAGCTCGAGACCCTACGAGCAGTACTTC
TRBV20-1	few	.	TRBJ1-6	CSARSRLEGSPLHF	TGCAGTGCCAGGTCCCGTCTCGAAGGCTCACCCCTCCACTTT
TRBV9	once	TRBD2	TRBJ2-1	CASSVSGGSDEQFF	TGTGCCAGCAGCGTATCTGGCGGGAGTGATGAGCAGTTCTTC
TRBV12-3/TRBV12-4	few	.	TRBJ1-1	CASSLKAANTEAFF	TGTGCCAGCAGTTTAAAGGCGGCGAACACTGAAGCTTTCTTT
TRBV20-1	few	.	TRBJ2-5	CSASRRRDRETQYF	TGCAGTGCTAGTAGGAGGCGGGACAGAGAGACCCAGTACTTC
TRBV7-6	.	.	TRBJ2-1	CASSLAPGNSYNEQFF	TGTGCCAGCAGCTTAGCTCCAGGCAACTCCTACAATGAGCAGTTCTTC
TRBV5-4	.	TRBD2	TRBJ2-7	CASSRLAGVEQYF	TGTGCCAGCAGCCGACTAGCGGGAGTCGAGCAGTACTTC
TRBV29-1	.	.	TRBJ1-1	CSVALTAMNTEAFF	TGCAGCGTTGCCCTGACAGCGATGAACACTGAAGCTTTCTTT
TRBV5-1	few	.	TRBJ1-2	CASSLRSAGGYTF	TGCGCCAGCAGCTTACGATCGGCGGGAGGCTACACCTTC
TRBV30	few	TRBD2	TRBJ2-1	CAWSRGLAGERQHNEQFF	TGTGCCTGGAGTAGGGGACTAGCGGGAGAGCGCCAACACAATGAGCAGTTCTTC
TRBV5-1	few	.	TRBJ1-4	CASSAAPNEKLFF	TGCGCCAGCAGCGCGGCCCCTAATGAAAAACTGTTTTTT
TRBV4-2	.	.	TRBJ2-4	CASSLSERGGWTKNIQYF	TGTGCCAGCAGCCTCTCCGAGAGGGGGGGGTGGACCAAAAACATTCAGTACTTC
TRBV5-1	.	TRBD2	TRBJ2-1	CASSPTAGGYNEQFF	TGCGCCAGCAGCCCCACAGCGGGAGGGTACAATGAGCAGTTCTTC
TRBV12-3/TRBV12-4	.	.	TRBJ1-2	CASSLSALYGYTF	TGTGCCAGCAGTTTGTCAGCACTCTATGGCTACACCTTC
TRBV6-1	.	.	TRBJ2-7	CASSKTDEQYF	TGTGCCAGCAGCAAGACAGACGAGCAGTACTTC
TRBV5-1	.	TRBD1	TRBJ1-4	CASSLGRRTDRGLGKLFF	TGCGCCAGCAGCTTGGGACGCCGAACGGACAGGGGCTTAGGAAAACTGTTTTTT
TRBV5-1	.	.	TRBJ2-7	CASSLDGPRSYEQYF	TGCGCCAGCAGCTTGGATGGCCCCAGGTCCTACGAGCAGTACTTC
TRBV12-3/TRBV12-4	once	.	TRBJ2-5	CASSYGDLQETQYF	TGTGCCAGCAGCTATGGGGACCTACAAGAGACCCAGTACTTC
TRBV5-1	once	.	TRBJ1-2	CASSFAVGGYTF	TGCGCCAGCAGCTTTGCCGTGGGAGGCTACACCTTC
TRBV7-3	few	.	TRBJ2-1	CASSTPGYNEQFF	TGTGCCAGCAGCACTCCGGGCTACAATGAGCAGTTCTTC
TRBV3-1	.	TRBD1	TRBJ1-5	CASSRGGQGYSQPQHF	TGTGCCAGCAGCCGCGGGGGACAGGGATATAGTCAGCCCCAGCATTTT
TRBV5-6	few	TRBD1	TRBJ1-5	CASSSWDRVYQPQHF	TGTGCCAGCAGCTCGTGGGACAGGGTATATCAGCCCCAGCATTTT
TRBV25-1	.	TRBD1	TRBJ2-5	CASSGQGVTETQYF	TGTGCCAGCAGCGGACAGGGGGTGACGGAGACCCAGTACTTC
TRBV5-1	once	.	TRBJ2-3	CASSLDSATTDTQYF	TGCGCCAGCAGCTTAGACTCTGCCACCACAGATACGCAGTATTTT
TRBV27	.	.	TRBJ2-1	CASSLGRTPFNEQFF	TGTGCCAGCAGTTTGGGTCGAACCCCTTTCAATGAGCAGTTCTTC
TRBV11-2	.	.	TRBJ2-5	CASSSHGTQQETQYF	TGTGCCAGCAGCTCCCACGGGACGCAACAAGAGACCCAGTACTTC